Sequencing of this TCR beta chain was carried out in a study of T-cell memory formation after mild COVID-19. CDR3 size: 16 residues. The V segment lost 4 bases and the J segment 7 bases; nucleotides outside the gene matches: 7. MiXCR was run by TCRdb on the 5' RACE reads, yielding one entry per CDR3 protein. Of around 250,000 distinct CDR3 sequences detected, around 10% appear once; the ten largest clones hold roughly 21%. The source of this sequence is a man aged 18 to 35 who had mild COVID-19 (a few samples of this study predate the infection). Cell type and time point are not known. The chain links TRBV12-3 or TRBV12-4 to TRBJ2-2; 12 bases agree with TRBD2. Sequenced sample: PBMCs or a T cell subset sorted from them (not recorded which). The CDR3 is CASSSRLAGEVGELFF. DNA for the CDR3: TGTGCCAGCAGTTCCCGACTAGCGGGGGAAGTCGGGGAGCTGTTTTTT.